Shown below are 25 T cell receptor beta chains from a single sample sequenced in a study of cytomegalovirus exposure and HLA in healthy donors. Generated by immunoSEQ multiplex PCR, the TCRdb table keeps only in-frame clones and is missing some. The sample carries approximately 81,000 clones, 85% to 95% recorded once. Sequenced: PBMCs. Source of these receptors: a man younger than 35 in good health and CMV-seronegative.

The chain links TRBV10-3 to TRBJ2-5, with D possibly TRBD2 on 6 matching bases. The germline V gene has CDR1 ENHRY and CDR2 SYGVKD. V lost 4 bases and J lost 4, with 7 bases in between. The CDR3 has 12 amino acids. The CDR3 sequence is CAISGLGETQYF. Written as DNA, the CDR3 is TGTGCCATCAGTGGACTAGGAGAGACCCAGTACTTC.

This chain connects TRBV5-1 to TRBJ1-6, with unresolved D. CDR1 SGHRS and CDR2 YFSETQ come from the germline V gene. V lost 0 bases to trimming and J lost 7 bases, with 17 bases between them. This CDR3 spans 17 amino acids. The CDR3 bases are TGCGCCAGCAGCTTGGGTGGAGGGCTGATAAGGAATTCACCCCTCCACTTT. Amino acid sequence: CASSLGGGLIRNSPLHF. The full variable domain, rest sourced from reference TRBV5-1 and TRBJ1-6, is KAGVTQTPRYLIKTRGQQVTLSCSPISGHRSVSWYQQTPGQGLQFLFEYFSETQRNKGNFPGRFSGRQFSNSRSEMNVSTLELGDSALYLCASSLGGGLIRNSPLHFGNGTRLTVT.

This clone was recorded once. CDR3 protein: CASSAEAYEQYF. In DNA, the CDR3 is TGTGCCAGCAGTGCCGAGGCCTACGAGCAGTACTTC. The chain carries TRBV6-1 and TRBJ2-7, with D hard to call. This CDR3 is 12 amino acids long. Germline lookup yields CDR1 MNHNS and CDR2 SASEGT. V was pared by 4 bases and J by 2 bases, with 6 bases between.

This clone is a singleton in its sample. J is TRBJ1-3 and V is TRBV5-1; D remains ambiguous. V shed 2 bases and J shed 0 bases, with 6 bases lying between them. CDR1 is SGHRS and CDR2 is YFSETQ in the germline V gene. There are 14 residues in the CDR3. Here the CDR3 reads CASSLHNSGNTIYF. The CDR3 DNA reads TGCGCCAGCAGCTTACACAACTCTGGAAACACCATATATTTT.

This chain links TRBV2 with TRBJ2-3; 8 nucleotides agree with TRBD2. The CDR3 consists of 16 residues. CDR1 and CDR2 (germline): SNHLY, FYNNEI. V was clipped by 7 bases and J by 0 bases; unmatched bases: 9. This CDR3 is CASTIRGGGSTDTQYF. CDR3 nucleotides: TGTGCCAGCACTATAAGGGGCGGGGGGAGCACAGATACGCAGTATTTT.

The chain couples TRBV5-1 to TRBJ2-7; D remains ambiguous. The CDR3 contains 11 residues. V lost 6 bases, J lost 5 bases, and 9 bases lay in between. From germline, CDR1 is SGHRS and CDR2 YFSETQ. CDR3 protein: CASTRENEQYF. DNA for the CDR3: TGCGCCAGCACCCGCGAGAACGAGCAGTACTTC. The full variable domain, rest sourced from reference TRBV5-1 and TRBJ2-7, is KAGVTQTPRYLIKTRGQQVTLSCSPISGHRSVSWYQQTPGQGLQFLFEYFSETQRNKGNFPGRFSGRQFSNSRSEMNVSTLELGDSALYLCASTRENEQYFGPGTRLTVT.

V and J are TRBV28 and TRBJ2-1; TRBD1 aligns across 10 bases. J was trimmed by 7 bases and V by 5 bases; bases with no gene match: 8. Per germline, CDR1 MDHEN and CDR2 SYDVKM. The CDR3 length is 15 residues. CDR3 protein: CASSTRGQGRNEQFF. The CDR3 coding sequence is TGTGCCAGCAGTACTAGGGGACAGGGGAGGAATGAGCAGTTCTTC.

This chain joins TRBV2 and TRBJ2-7; a weak D match, TRBD1 (7 bases). The CDR3 contains 16 residues. The V end lost 3 bases, the J end lost 4 bases, and 19 bases lay between the germline ends. Per germline, CDR1 SNHLY and CDR2 FYNNEI. The CDR3 loop reads CASSDPGGRGEYEQYF. CDR3 DNA: TGTGCCAGCAGTGATCCCGGGGGCAGGGGGGAATACGAGCAGTACTTC.

This clone came up once. V is TRBV28 and J is TRBJ2-7; the match to TRBD2 covers 14 bases. V shed 2 bases and J 6 bases; nucleotides not matched to a gene: 9. The CDR3 has 17 residues. From germline, CDR1 is MDHEN and CDR2 SYDVKM. CDR3 sequence (DNA): TGTGCCAGCAGTTTAATGACTAGCGGGAGGGCCGTGGGCGAGCAGTACTTC. Residues: CASSLMTSGRAVGEQYF.

The CDR3 loop reads CASSPLAGGSDTQYF. In DNA form, the CDR3 reads TGTGCCAGCTCACCACTAGCGGGAGGATCAGATACGCAGTATTTT. The chain uses TRBV18 and TRBJ2-3, with 10 nucleotides matching TRBD2. Germline V lookup: CDR1 KGHSH, CDR2 LQKENI. The CDR3 is made up of 15 amino acids. The V segment lost 1 base and the J segment 4 bases; nucleotides outside the gene matches: 2. Full variable domain (missing parts from reference TRBV18 and TRBJ2-3): NAGVMQNPRHLVRRRGQEARLRCSPMKGHSHVYWYRQLPEEGLKFMVYLQKENIIDESGMPKERFSAEFPKEGPSILRIQQVVRGDSAAYFCASSPLAGGSDTQYFGPGTRLTVL.

The chain has TRBV10-1 and TRBJ1-5, with 9 bases that match TRBD1. The germline V gene encodes CDR1 WNHNN and CDR2 SYGVQD (reference sequence). The CDR3 covers 15 residues. V trimming: 6 bases; J trimming: 5 bases; junction bases outside the gene matches: 8. The CDR3 DNA follows: TGCGCCAGCAGGGATACGGACAGGGGCGATCAGCCCCAGCATTTT. It is translated as CASRDTDRGDQPQHF.

The chain employs TRBV5-4 and TRBJ2-1; D is perhaps TRBD2 (6 bases). The CDR3 extends over 13 amino acids. Germline V gene sequence: CDR1 SGHNT, CDR2 YYREEE (reference sequence). V was shortened by 5 bases and J by 7 bases, with 13 bases between the two germline ends. In DNA form, the CDR3 reads TGTGCCAGCAGGAGACTAGGCACAAATGAGCAGTTCTTC. Protein: CASRRLGTNEQFF. Full variable domain (outside the CDR3, taken from reference TRBV5-4 and TRBJ2-1): ETGVTQSPTHLIKTRGQQVTLRCSSQSGHNTVSWYQQALGQGPQFIFQYYREEENGRGNFPPRFSGLQFPNYSSELNVNALELDDSALYLCASRRLGTNEQFFGPGTRLTVL.

This clone was detected only once. V usage is TRBV7-6 and J usage is TRBJ1-5; possibly TRBD1 for D (6 bases). Germline values: CDR1 SGHVS, CDR2 FNYEAQ. V was cut by 2 bases and J by 9 bases, with 14 bases left in between. The CDR3 is 14 amino acids. In nucleotides, the CDR3 is TGTGCCAGCAGCTTATTCCAGGGGAAAGGGCCCCAGCATTTT. Translated: CASSLFQGKGPQHF.

The genes are TRBV7-9 and TRBJ1-5, with D possibly TRBD1 on 6 matching bases. Trimming cost V 2 bases and J 9 bases, with 11 bases left between them. The CDR3 is 13 amino acids. CDR1 is SEHNR and CDR2 is FQNEAQ in the germline V gene (reference sequence). This chain's CDR3 is CASSLTGTRPQHF. The CDR3 DNA sequence: TGTGCCAGCAGCTTAACAGGGACGCGGCCCCAGCATTTT. Looking up the rest from reference TRBV7-9 and TRBJ1-5 gives the full variable domain: DTGVSQNPRHKITKRGQNVTFRCDPISEHNRLYWYRQTLGQGPEFLTYFQNEAQLEKSRLLSDRFSAERPKGSFSTLEIQRTEQGDSAMYLCASSLTGTRPQHFGDGTRLSIL.

The chain carries TRBV7-3 and TRBJ2-7; the match to TRBD1 covers 10 bases. V dropped 5 bases and J dropped 5; count of bases not matched to a gene: 6. The germline gives CDR1 SGHTA, CDR2 FQGTGA. The length of the CDR3 is 14 residues. In nucleotides, the CDR3 is TGTGCCAGCAGCGAAACCGGGACAGGGGACGAGCAGTACTTC. It codes for CASSETGTGDEQYF.

This rearrangement joins TRBV5-6 to TRBJ1-2; D is undetermined. CDR1 and CDR2 from the germline V gene are SGHDT and YYEEEE. The V and J ends lost 4 bases and 7 bases respectively, with 14 bases between them. This CDR3 is built from 13 residues. Here the CDR3 reads CASSPLDWRGYTF. The CDR3 nucleotides are TGTGCCAGCAGCCCGTTGGACTGGCGTGGCTACACCTTC.

The table lists this clone with a count of one. The chain is built from TRBV7-9 and TRBJ2-1; D perhaps matches TRBD1 (6 bases). Trimming shortened V by 5 bases and J by 10 bases, and 18 bases separated the two germline ends. The CDR3 is 14 amino acids. The germline V gene has CDR1 SEHNR and CDR2 FQNEAQ (reference sequence). DNA of the CDR3: TGTGCCAGCAGCCCCCAAGGGGGAGTATACGAGCAGTTCTTC. As protein: CASSPQGGVYEQFF. The full variable domain, completed using reference TRBV7-9 and TRBJ2-1, is DTGVSQNPRHKITKRGQNVTFRCDPISEHNRLYWYRQTLGQGPEFLTYFQNEAQLEKSRLLSDRFSAERPKGSFSTLEIQRTEQGDSAMYLCASSPQGGVYEQFFGPGTRLTVL.

This clone was detected a few times. This chain links TRBV29-1 with TRBJ2-3; TRBD2 agrees at 7 bases. V trimming: 3 bases; J trimming: 4 bases; junction bases outside the gene matches: 10. Germline loops: CDR1 SQVTM, CDR2 ANQGSEA. This CDR3 contains 15 residues. The CDR3 protein is CSVEDGGSGADTQYF. The CDR3 DNA sequence: TGCAGCGTTGAGGACGGCGGGAGCGGGGCAGATACGCAGTATTTT.

The genes are TRBV6-5 and TRBJ1-1, with D perhaps matching TRBD1 (6 bases). Germline V CDR1 and CDR2: MNHEY, SVGAGI. The CDR3 runs to 13 residues. V gave up 6 bases and J gave up 7 bases, with 15 bases separating them. The CDR3 DNA reads as TGTGCCAGCAGCTCCGGACAGTACATTGAAGCTTTCTTT. Its protein product is CASSSGQYIEAFF.

The chain uses TRBV9 and TRBJ2-7; possible D gene TRBD1, 5 bases. The CDR3 loop spans 13 amino acids. The germline V and J ends were trimmed by 4 bases and 3 bases, with 11 bases remaining between them. Germline CDR1 and CDR2: SGDLS and YYNGEE. The CDR3 here is CASSLGDSYEQYF. The CDR3, as DNA: TGTGCCAGCAGCTTAGGTGACAGCTACGAGCAGTACTTC.

The CDR3 here is CASSLTGLDDEQFF. CDR3 DNA sequence: TGTGCCAGCAGCTTAACAGGGCTCGACGATGAGCAGTTCTTC. The chain couples TRBV7-9 to TRBJ2-1; possibly TRBD1 for D (6 bases). V was cut by 2 bases and J by 8 bases, with 13 bases left in between. The length of the CDR3 is 14 residues. Germline-derived CDR1 and CDR2 are SEHNR and FQNEAQ (reference sequence).

The rearrangement links TRBV5-6 to TRBJ2-7; D remains ambiguous. Germline V gives CDR1 SGHDT, CDR2 YYEEEE. This CDR3 has 15 amino acids. V was cut by 2 bases and J by 3 bases, with 15 bases left in between. This CDR3 reads CASSLPDNTLYEQYF. The CDR3 DNA follows: TGTGCCAGCAGCTTACCTGACAATACCCTCTACGAGCAGTACTTC.

This sequence joins TRBV9 and TRBJ2-7, with 8 nucleotides matching TRBD2. Germline V CDR1 and CDR2: SGDLS, YYNGEE. V was clipped by 4 bases and J by 0 bases; unmatched bases: 18. There are 19 residues in the CDR3. This CDR3 is CASSSREGGIRHGSYEQYF. As DNA, the CDR3 is TGTGCCAGCAGCTCCCGGGAGGGGGGCATCAGACATGGCTCCTACGAGCAGTACTTC.

The V and J genes are TRBV5-1 and TRBJ2-1; tentative D call: TRBD2 (6 bases). Germline V CDR1 and CDR2: SGHRS, YFSETQ. Between the trimmed V and J ends, which lost 0 bases and 7 bases, there was a span of 14 bases. The CDR3 contains 15 residues. The CDR3 DNA reads as TGCGCCAGCAGCTTGGGGTCGGCGGGAAGGAATGAGCAGTTCTTC. Amino acids: CASSLGSAGRNEQFF.

CDR3 sequence (DNA): TGCGCCAGCAGCCGGTACGGAGGCGATACGCAGTATTTT. Translated, it gives CASSRYGGDTQYF. The gene calls are TRBV4-1 and TRBJ2-3; tentatively, D is TRBD2 (5 bases). With 4 bases removed from V and 6 bases from J, the gap between germline ends came to 11 bases. In germline, CDR1 is MGHRA, CDR2 YSYEKL. This CDR3 comprises 13 residues.